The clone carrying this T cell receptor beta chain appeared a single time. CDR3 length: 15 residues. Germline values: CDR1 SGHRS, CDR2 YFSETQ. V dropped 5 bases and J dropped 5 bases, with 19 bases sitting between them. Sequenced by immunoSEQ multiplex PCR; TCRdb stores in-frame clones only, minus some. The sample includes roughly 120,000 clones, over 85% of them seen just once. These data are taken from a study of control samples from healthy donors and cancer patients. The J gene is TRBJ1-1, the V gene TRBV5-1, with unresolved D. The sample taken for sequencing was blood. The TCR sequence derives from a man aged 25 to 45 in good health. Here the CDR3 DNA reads TGCGCCAGCAGGCGAGACGGCTTGGAGGGAACTGAAGCTTTCTTT. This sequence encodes CASRRDGLEGTEAFF.